This T cell receptor beta chain is drawn from a study of blood T cell repertoires in COVID-19. Study in general: PBMCs, B-cell-depleted T cells, or T cells were the source of the cDNA or gDNA that made up the material.

The repertoire was sequenced with immunoSEQ multiplex PCR; TCRdb's copy has only in-frame clones and lacks some. The sample includes about 320,000 clones, 70% to 90% seen only once; the top ten take 5.5% to 6%. The ends were cut back, 5 bases at V and 1 base at J, with 8 bases in the middle. CDR3 size: 13 residues. Per the germline V gene, CDR1 is SEHNR and CDR2 is FQNEAQ (reference sequence). Those enrolled, adults aged roughly 18 to 95 years, came from about two dozen US areas. The source material was PBMCs or T cells enriched from blood (not recorded which). This clonotype was sampled from a woman aged 25 to 39 who had recovered from COVID-19. V gene TRBV7-9 combines with J gene TRBJ1-2; D uncertain. CDR3 in DNA: TGTGCCAGCAGCCCCCGGGATAACTATGGCTACACCTTC. This gives the protein CASSPRDNYGYTF. Filled out from reference TRBV7-9 and TRBJ1-2, the complete variable domain reads DTGVSQNPRHKITKRGQNVTFRCDPISEHNRLYWYRQTLGQGPEFLTYFQNEAQLEKSRLLSDRFSAERPKGSFSTLEIQRTEQGDSAMYLCASSPRDNYGYTFGSGTRLTVV.